The 29 T cell receptor beta chains below were found in one sample sequenced in a study of blood T cell repertoires in COVID-19. Assay: immunoSEQ multiplex PCR; the TCRdb copy retains only in-frame clones and omits some. The profile covers 250,000 or so clones, with around nine tenths appearing a single time and roughly 3% taken by the ten largest. The material sequenced was peripheral blood. These receptors all come from a man aged 18 to 35 with active or convalescent COVID-19.

The chain is built from TRBV7-2 and TRBJ1-4; no clear D. V lost 3 bases and J 5 bases, leaving 7 bases between the germline ends. The germline V gene encodes CDR1 SGHTA and CDR2 FQGNSA. CDR3 size: 13 residues. The CDR3 DNA is TGTGCCAGCAGCTTCAGTCCAAATGAAAAACTGTTTTTT. Residues: CASSFSPNEKLFF.

The chain is built from TRBV4-3 and TRBJ1-1; no reliable D call. V gave up 0 bases and J gave up 4 bases, with 15 bases separating them. Germline CDR1 is LGHNA and CDR2 is YSLEER. This CDR3 has 16 residues. CDR3 DNA sequence: TGCGCCAGCAGCCAAGAAAGTGGACTGCCTAGCACTGAAGCTTTCTTT. Translated, it gives CASSQESGLPSTEAFF.

This clone was seen only a few times. The chain joins TRBV7-6 to TRBJ1-1, with 11 bases identical to TRBD1. Germline V CDR1 and CDR2: SGHVS, FNYEAQ. Trimming at V came to 3 bases and at J to 4 bases, leaving 10 bases not matched to a gene. There are 17 residues in the CDR3. Written as DNA, the CDR3 is TGTGCCAGCAGCTTCAGGACAGGGGGCGCGTTCGGCACTGAAGCTTTCTTT. Translated, it gives CASSFRTGGAFGTEAFF.

The chain carries TRBV5-1 and TRBJ1-2; D unclear. Deletions cut 1 base from V and 10 bases from J, with 14 bases between. This CDR3 has 13 residues. Germline V gives CDR1 SGHRS, CDR2 YFSETQ. The CDR3, as DNA: TGCGCCAGCAGCTTGTCTCCCAAACAAACCTACACCTTC. As protein: CASSLSPKQTYTF. Using reference TRBV5-1 and TRBJ1-2 for the parts outside the CDR3, the full variable domain is KAGVTQTPRYLIKTRGQQVTLSCSPISGHRSVSWYQQTPGQGLQFLFEYFSETQRNKGNFPGRFSGRQFSNSRSEMNVSTLELGDSALYLCASSLSPKQTYTFGSGTRLTVV.

This sequence joins TRBV7-3 and TRBJ2-1; a weak D match, TRBD2 (5 bases). The CDR3 sequence is 14 residues long. V shed 2 bases and J shed 2 bases, with 7 bases lying between them. CDR1 is SGHTA and CDR2 is FQGTGA in the germline V gene. The CDR3 reads CASSLRGTYNEQFF. For the CDR3, the DNA is TGTGCCAGCAGCTTACGGGGAACCTACAATGAGCAGTTCTTC.

V and J are TRBV2 and TRBJ2-2; the match to TRBD2 covers 8 bases. This CDR3 is 18 amino acids long. CDR1 SNHLY and CDR2 FYNNEI come from the germline V gene. V dropped 0 bases and J dropped 5; count of bases not matched to a gene: 11. The CDR3 sequence: CASSEALRSGSFTGELFF. The CDR3 DNA follows: TGTGCCAGCAGTGAAGCGCTTCGCAGCGGGAGTTTTACCGGGGAGCTGTTTTTT.

The chain couples TRBV18 to TRBJ1-6, with 9 bases that match TRBD1. V shed 8 bases and J 6 bases; nucleotides not matched to a gene: 2. Germline CDR1 KGHSH, CDR2 LQKENI. The CDR3 sequence is 13 residues long. The CDR3 protein is CASGTGSNSPLHF. The CDR3 DNA sequence: TGTGCCAGCGGGACAGGGTCTAATTCACCCCTCCACTTT. Together with reference TRBV18 and TRBJ1-6, the CDR3 gives the full variable domain: NAGVMQNPRHLVRRRGQEARLRCSPMKGHSHVYWYRQLPEEGLKFMVYLQKENIIDESGMPKERFSAEFPKEGPSILRIQQVVRGDSAAYFCASGTGSNSPLHFGNGTRLTVT.

The chain carries TRBV15 and TRBJ2-7, with 10 bases lining up with TRBD2. After removal of 0 bases from V and 4 bases from J, the junction contained 6 bases not matched to a gene. This CDR3 has 16 residues. Germline V lookup: CDR1 LNHNV, CDR2 YYDKDF (reference sequence). The CDR3 is CATSRDRLGLAYEQYF. As DNA, the CDR3 is TGTGCCACCAGCAGAGATCGTTTGGGACTAGCGTACGAGCAGTACTTC.

The chain combines TRBV11-2 with TRBJ1-4, with D tentatively TRBD1 (5 bases). Germline CDR1 SGHAT, CDR2 FQNNGV. This CDR3 spans 14 amino acids. V lost 5 bases, J lost 7 bases, and 14 bases lay in between. The CDR3 sequence: CASSRGGQGEKLFF. The CDR3 DNA reads TGTGCCAGCAGCCGGGGGGGTCAGGGTGAAAAACTGTTTTTT.

The rearrangement joins TRBV30 to TRBJ2-3, with 8 nucleotides matching TRBD1. V lost 2 bases to trimming and J lost 3 bases; unmatched junction nucleotides: 4. Germline V gives CDR1 GTSNPN, CDR2 SVGIG (reference sequence). The CDR3 has 14 amino acids. This chain's CDR3 is CAWSRDRSTDTQYF. The CDR3 DNA follows: TGTGCCTGGAGTCGGGACAGGTCAACAGATACGCAGTATTTT.

The genes are TRBV4-3 and TRBJ2-7; 7 bases line up with TRBD2. Germline lookup yields CDR1 LGHNA and CDR2 YSLEER. The length of the CDR3 is 13 residues. Losses at the gene ends were 0 bases for V and 7 bases for J; bases not matched to a gene: 3. The CDR3 protein is CASSQEVGREQYF. For the CDR3, the DNA is TGCGCCAGCAGCCAAGAGGTCGGGAGGGAGCAGTACTTC.

In this sample, this clone turned up once. V and J are TRBV28 and TRBJ1-2, with D possibly being TRBD1 (5 bases). The V and J ends lost 6 bases and 2 bases respectively, with 22 bases between them. CDR1 MDHEN and CDR2 SYDVKM come from the germline V gene. The CDR3 has 17 residues. The CDR3 sequence is CASSTLSGGIGNYGYTF. The CDR3 nucleotides are TGTGCCAGCAGCACCCTATCGGGGGGAATCGGAAACTATGGCTACACCTTC.

The chain couples TRBV5-4 to TRBJ2-3, with 11 positions matching TRBD2. V shed 4 bases, J shed 3 bases, and the junction held 10 bases outside the gene matches. Germline V gene lookup returns CDR1 SGHNT and CDR2 YYREEE (reference sequence). The CDR3 has 17 amino acids. CDR3 in amino acids: CASSLLAGGVGTDTQYF. The CDR3 bases are TGTGCCAGCAGCCTCCTAGCGGGGGGCGTAGGGACAGATACGCAGTATTTT.

In its sample, this clone was seen a few times. V usage is TRBV7-9 and J usage is TRBJ1-4, with TRBD1 matching 7 bases. In germline, CDR1 is SEHNR, CDR2 FQNEAQ (reference sequence). The CDR3 length is 14 residues. V was clipped by 6 bases and J by 7 bases; unmatched bases: 8. CDR3 nucleotides: TGTGCCAGCAGACCAACAGGGGCCGCTGAAAAACTGTTTTTT. Its translation is CASRPTGAAEKLFF.

V and J are TRBV2 and TRBJ1-2; TRBD1 agrees at 7 bases. Germline lookup yields CDR1 SNHLY and CDR2 FYNNEI. The V gene end was trimmed by 5 bases and the J gene end by 7 bases; junction bases not matched to a gene: 13. The CDR3 has 15 residues. CDR3 in DNA: TGTGCCAGCAGTTCGGGCCGGACAGGCTTCCTTGGCTACACCTTC. Protein product: CASSSGRTGFLGYTF.

This rearrangement joins TRBV7-6 to TRBJ2-5; no firm D call. Per germline, CDR1 SGHVS and CDR2 FNYEAQ. The CDR3 runs to 11 residues. With 6 bases removed from V and 1 base from J, the gap between germline ends came to 3 bases. The CDR3 region is CASSLQETQYF. DNA for the CDR3: TGTGCCAGCAGTCTCCAAGAGACCCAGTACTTC.

CDR3 DNA sequence: TGTGCCAGCAGCGAGGCGGACAGGGAGTCTCAGCCCCAGCATTTT. Its protein is CASSEADRESQPQHF. J is TRBJ1-5 and V is TRBV28; TRBD1 matches 8 bases. Per the germline V gene, CDR1 is MDHEN and CDR2 is SYDVKM. Trimming removed 6 bases from V and 6 bases from J; junction bases left unmatched: 10. The CDR3 runs to 15 residues. The full variable domain, with the rest looked up from reference TRBV28 and TRBJ1-5, is DVKVTQSSRYLVKRTGEKVFLECVQDMDHENMFWYRQDPGLGLRLIYFSYDVKMKEKGDIPEGYSVSREKKERFSLILESASTNQTSMYLCASSEADRESQPQHFGDGTRLSIL.

V and J are TRBV7-9 and TRBJ1-3; tentatively, D is TRBD1 (6 bases). Germline-derived CDR1 and CDR2 are SEHNR and FQNEAQ (reference sequence). Trimming took off 4 bases at V and 3 bases at J, with 10 bases between the two ends. The CDR3 has 14 residues. DNA for the CDR3: TGTGCCAGCAGCTCGCCGGGACATGGAAACACCATATATTTT. It encodes CASSSPGHGNTIYF. The full variable domain, rest sourced from reference TRBV7-9 and TRBJ1-3, is DTGVSQNPRHKITKRGQNVTFRCDPISEHNRLYWYRQTLGQGPEFLTYFQNEAQLEKSRLLSDRFSAERPKGSFSTLEIQRTEQGDSAMYLCASSSPGHGNTIYFGEGSWLTVV.

The V and J genes are TRBV2 and TRBJ1-2; 7 bases are a match to TRBD1. The germline V gene encodes CDR1 SNHLY and CDR2 FYNNEI. The CDR3 has 12 amino acids. V lost 5 bases to trimming and J lost 7 bases; unmatched junction nucleotides: 4. In nucleotides, the CDR3 is TGTGCCAGCAGTCCACAGGGGTCTGGCTACACCTTC. Protein product: CASSPQGSGYTF.

The chain is built from TRBV11-2 and TRBJ1-1; 7 bases map to TRBD1. Germline lookup yields CDR1 SGHAT and CDR2 FQNNGV. The CDR3 spans 15 residues. With V trimmed by 7 bases and J by 3 bases, 11 bases remained unmatched. CDR3 in amino acids: CASTGRGQEDTEAFF. CDR3 nucleotide sequence: TGTGCCAGCACCGGTCGCGGACAGGAGGACACTGAAGCTTTCTTT.

The rearrangement links TRBV7-9 to TRBJ2-7; a weak D match, TRBD2 (5 bases). The germline V gene encodes CDR1 SEHNR and CDR2 FQNEAQ (reference sequence). V gave up 1 base and J gave up 2 bases, with 12 bases separating them. The CDR3 length is 15 residues. The CDR3, as DNA: TGTGCCAGCAGCTTAGTAGAACTAGTTGCCTACGAGCAGTACTTC. It encodes CASSLVELVAYEQYF.

This chain joins TRBV6-6 and TRBJ2-5; TRBD1 matches 9 bases. Germline CDR1 MNHNY, CDR2 SVGAGI (reference sequence). CDR3 length equals 16 residues. V was clipped by 5 bases and J by 5 bases; unmatched bases: 12. CDR3 nucleotide sequence: TGTGCCAGCAGTCTACAGGGGGCCCTAGGATGGGAGACCCAGTACTTC. It is translated as CASSLQGALGWETQYF.

The chain couples TRBV4-3 to TRBJ1-3; the D gene is possibly TRBD1 (5 bases). CDR1 and CDR2 (germline): LGHNA, YSLEER. Between the trimmed V and J ends, which lost 0 bases and 0 bases, there was a span of 9 bases. The CDR3 has 16 residues. The CDR3 protein is CASSQDGAYSGNTIYF. The DNA for the CDR3 is TGCGCCAGCAGCCAAGATGGGGCCTACTCTGGAAACACCATATATTTT.

The V gene is TRBV7-9, the J gene TRBJ2-5; 8 nucleotides line up with TRBD2. The CDR3 has 18 residues. V shed 4 bases, J shed 5 bases, and the junction held 18 bases outside the gene matches. CDR1 is SEHNR and CDR2 is FQNEAQ in the germline V gene (reference sequence). CDR3 in DNA: TGTGCCAGCAGCTCCCCTTGGGGGGGACTAGAGAGGGGGGAGACCCAGTACTTC. Its protein is CASSSPWGGLERGETQYF.

The rearrangement joins TRBV5-5 to TRBJ2-7; 7 positions match TRBD2. Trimming cost V 2 bases and J 3 bases; bases outside gene matches: 5. Germline V gene lookup returns CDR1 SGHKS and CDR2 YYEKEE (reference sequence). The CDR3 spans 14 residues. The DNA for the CDR3 is TGTGCCAGCAGCTTCAACCCGGGGGGCTACGAGCAGTACTTC. Its translation: CASSFNPGGYEQYF.

With respect to this clone: The junction differs from germline at one of its ends, possibly a read error. The V and J genes are TRBV6-1 and TRBJ1-2, with 8 positions matching TRBD1. This CDR3 spans 14 amino acids. Germline CDR1 and CDR2: MNHNS and SASEGT. The CDR3: CASSEGTGNYGYTF. The CDR3 nucleotides read TGTGCCAGCAGCGAAGGGACAGGAAACTATGGCTACACCTTC.

The rearrangement links TRBV4-3 to TRBJ2-4; 9 nucleotides match TRBD1. The V gene's germline CDR1 is LGHNA and CDR2 YSLEER. V lost 0 bases and J lost 1; bases outside the gene matches: 10. The CDR3 runs 19 residues. The CDR3 DNA is TGCGCCAGCAGCCAAGACCCCGGACAGGGGCTCGGGGCCAAAAACATTCAGTACTTC. It yields the protein CASSQDPGQGLGAKNIQYF.

The chain carries TRBV14 and TRBJ2-7, with D possibly matching TRBD1 (6 bases). Germline CDR1 reads SGHDN; CDR2 reads FVKESK. The CDR3 contains 19 residues. Trimming took 2 bases from V and 2 from J, leaving 25 bases between them. CDR3 sequence: CASSQNTGFGTKAAYEQYF. In DNA form, the CDR3 reads TGTGCCAGCAGCCAAAATACAGGGTTCGGCACAAAGGCCGCCTACGAGCAGTACTTC.

This chain joins TRBV5-1 and TRBJ2-1; D uncertain. Trimming removed 4 bases from V and 9 bases from J, with 8 bases in between. The CDR3 runs 11 residues. CDR1 and CDR2 (germline): SGHRS, YFSETQ. The CDR3 loop is CASSVDREQFF. In DNA form, the CDR3 reads TGCGCCAGCAGCGTAGATCGTGAGCAGTTCTTC.